This TCR beta chain was sequenced in a study of blood T cell repertoires in COVID-19. CDR3 size: 16 residues. The J segment lost 0 bases and the V segment lost 5 bases, leaving 7 bases of the junction unmatched. Germline V gene sequence: CDR1 KGHDR, CDR2 SFDVKD. Sequencing was performed with immunoSEQ multiplex PCR; in TCRdb, only in-frame clones are kept and a portion is missing. Of roughly 300,000 clones in the sample, more than 70% were seen once. The origin of this receptor is a woman younger than 45 who had recovered from COVID-19. The sequenced material came from PBMCs or T cells enriched from blood (not recorded which). V is TRBV24-1 and J is TRBJ2-3; 7 bases match TRBD2. CDR3: CATSGGSGDSTDTQYF. The CDR3 DNA is TGTGCCACCAGTGGCGGCAGCGGGGATAGCACAGATACGCAGTATTTT.